The 27 T cell receptor beta chains listed next were all sequenced from one sample in a study of T cell responses to AZD1222 COVID-19 vaccine. The protocol was immunoSEQ multiplex PCR, while the TCRdb copy is restricted to in-frame clones and leaves out a portion. The repertoire consists of 150,000 to 250,000 clones, with under 95% occurring once and the leading ten covering over 0.95%. Sequencing was performed on peripheral blood, taken 28 days after the second AZD1222 dose. These receptors were taken from an adult who received the AZD1222 COVID-19 vaccine.

The sample holds one count of this clone. The chain links TRBV7-2 to TRBJ1-2, with D tentatively TRBD1 (6 bases). Trimming cost V 4 bases and J 2 bases, with 17 bases left between them. Germline lookup yields CDR1 SGHTA and CDR2 FQGNSA. The CDR3 runs to 16 residues. The CDR3 DNA is TGTGCCAGCAGCTCGGCCCCCGGGACATCGAACTATGGCTACACCTTC. Translating gives CASSSAPGTSNYGYTF.

In nucleotides, the CDR3 is TGTGCCAGCAGTCTTGGGGGGGGAAATCAGCCCCAGCATTTT. Protein product: CASSLGGGNQPQHF. This chain links TRBV6-5 with TRBJ1-5; perhaps TRBD1 as D (5 bases). V was shortened by 5 bases and J by 4 bases, with 12 bases between the two germline ends. The CDR3 has 14 residues. Germline V gives CDR1 MNHEY, CDR2 SVGAGI.

The rearrangement links TRBV12-3 or TRBV12-4 to TRBJ2-5; no definite D call. This CDR3 region has 12 residues. Deletions cut 2 bases from V and 4 bases from J, with 5 bases between. This chain's CDR3 is CASSLNGETQYF. CDR3 nucleotides: TGTGCCAGCAGTTTAAATGGAGAGACCCAGTACTTC.

V gene TRBV18 combines with J gene TRBJ1-1; 9 nucleotides align to TRBD1. The trim removed 5 bases at V and 1 base at J, leaving 8 bases unmatched. Per the germline V gene, CDR1 is KGHSH and CDR2 is LQKENI. CDR3 length: 16 amino acids. The CDR3 here is CASSVNRGRGNTEAFF. CDR3 in DNA: TGTGCCAGCTCAGTTAACAGGGGGCGCGGGAACACTGAAGCTTTCTTT.

This chain uses TRBV10-1 with TRBJ2-7; D gene unclear. Per germline, CDR1 WNHNN and CDR2 SYGVQD (reference sequence). This CDR3 is built from 13 residues. Trimming removed 5 bases at V and 3 bases at J, with 11 bases between. The chain's CDR3 is CASSRQAGYEQYF. In DNA, the CDR3 is TGCGCCAGCAGTCGCCAGGCTGGCTACGAGCAGTACTTC.

The V gene is TRBV11-3, the J gene TRBJ2-5; TRBD2 agrees at 15 bases. Unmatched junction bases numbered 3, after V lost 5 bases and J lost 2 bases. The germline V gene has CDR1 SGHNT and CDR2 YENEEA. CDR3 length: 16 amino acids. This CDR3 reads CASSPGLAGGQETQYF. The CDR3 DNA reads as TGTGCCAGCAGCCCCGGACTAGCGGGGGGGCAAGAGACCCAGTACTTC.

This chain connects TRBV29-1 to TRBJ1-1, with D maybe TRBD1 (5 bases). Germline V lookup: CDR1 SQVTM, CDR2 ANQGSEA. This CDR3 is built from 12 residues. V dropped 6 bases and J dropped 11 bases, with 19 bases sitting between them. This CDR3 is CSVRDPDPGAFF. The CDR3 DNA sequence: TGCAGCGTAAGGGACCCCGATCCGGGGGCTTTCTTT. Filled out from reference TRBV29-1 and TRBJ1-1, the complete variable domain reads SAVISQKPSRDICQRGTSLTIQCQVDSQVTMMFWYRQQPGQSLTLIATANQGSEATYESGFVIDKFPISRPNLTFSTLTVSNMSPEDSSIYLCSVRDPDPGAFFGQGTRLTVV.

V usage is TRBV6-1 and J usage is TRBJ2-3; the match to TRBD2 covers 9 bases. The CDR3 has 16 residues. V gave up 1 base and J gave up 2 bases; unmatched junction bases: 4. Germline V CDR1 and CDR2: MNHNS, SASEGT. The CDR3 loop is CASSEGPSGDTDTQYF. As DNA, the CDR3 is TGTGCCAGCAGTGAAGGGCCTAGCGGGGACACAGATACGCAGTATTTT.

V is TRBV7-9 and J is TRBJ2-2; no clear D. The CDR3 runs to 15 residues. From germline, CDR1 is SEHNR and CDR2 FQNEAQ (reference sequence). V was cut by 5 bases and J by 6 bases, with 16 bases left in between. CDR3 sequence reads: CASSPTGRQSGELFF. The CDR3 nucleotides read TGTGCCAGCAGCCCAACCGGACGCCAGTCCGGGGAGCTGTTTTTT.

The V call is TRBV20-1, the J call TRBJ1-2, with unresolved D. This CDR3 has 11 residues. CDR1 is DFQATT, CDR2 SNEGSKA, per germline (reference sequence). V was pared by 2 bases and J by 8 bases, with 9 bases between. The CDR3 nucleotides read TGCAGTGCTAGATCTTGGCAAGGCTACACCTTC. The encoded protein is CSARSWQGYTF.

A word on this clone: Within the sample, other DNA sequences also encode this same CDR3. The chain joins TRBV18 to TRBJ1-3; D is possibly TRBD1 (5 bases). The CDR3 contains 14 residues. In germline, CDR1 is KGHSH, CDR2 LQKENI. The V end lost 1 base, the J end lost 3 bases, and 7 bases lay between the germline ends. The CDR3 nucleotides read TGTGCCAGCTCACCACAGGGGAGTGGAAACACCATATATTTT. Its protein is CASSPQGSGNTIYF.

This rearrangement joins TRBV7-8 to TRBJ2-3; 12 positions agree with TRBD2. Germline V lookup: CDR1 SGHVS, CDR2 FQNEAQ. V trimming: 5 bases; J trimming: 2 bases; junction bases outside the gene matches: 5. This CDR3 has 16 residues. CDR3 DNA sequence: TGTGCCAGCAGCCGGCTAGCGGGGGGGAACACAGATACGCAGTATTTT. Encoded protein: CASSRLAGGNTDTQYF.

This chain joins TRBV4-2 and TRBJ2-7; weak D call: TRBD1 (6 bases). This CDR3 has 15 amino acids. Deletions cut 3 bases from V and 5 bases from J, with 17 bases between. Germline V gene sequence: CDR1 LGHNA, CDR2 YNFKEQ. DNA of the CDR3: TGTGCCAGCAGCCAGAGACCAGGGGAAGGGAACGAGCAGTACTTC. It is translated as CASSQRPGEGNEQYF.

This chain uses TRBV27 with TRBJ1-5; no definite D call. The V gene lost 2 bases and the J gene lost 7 bases, with 9 bases spanning the gap. Germline V gene sequence: CDR1 MNHEY, CDR2 SMNVEV (reference sequence). The CDR3 sequence is 13 residues long. In nucleotides, the CDR3 is TGTGCCAGCAGTTTAGATTTACGGCAGCCCCAGCATTTT. Amino acids: CASSLDLRQPQHF.

The V gene is TRBV5-1, the J gene TRBJ1-1, with TRBD1 identical over 7 bases. The CDR3 is made up of 14 amino acids. From germline, CDR1 is SGHRS and CDR2 YFSETQ. Germline trimming cut 3 bases from V and 6 bases from J; bases unmatched to any gene: 8. The CDR3 nucleotides are TGCGCCAGCAGCTCAAAGAGGGGGCCGGCTGAAGCTTTCTTT. This encodes CASSSKRGPAEAFF.

The chain joins TRBV18 to TRBJ2-2, with D maybe TRBD1 (6 bases). V dropped 3 bases and J dropped 5 bases, with 22 bases sitting between them. This CDR3 is built from 18 residues. CDR1 and CDR2 from the germline V gene are KGHSH and LQKENI. CDR3 sequence reads: CASSPLFPRTGLTGELFF. CDR3 DNA: TGTGCCAGCTCACCCCTGTTCCCGCGAACAGGGTTGACCGGGGAGCTGTTTTTT.

In its sample, this clone was seen once. CDR3 loop: CASSSQGAWNTEAFF. The CDR3 DNA sequence: TGCGCCAGCAGCTCACAGGGGGCATGGAACACTGAAGCTTTCTTT. The chain couples TRBV5-1 to TRBJ1-1, with TRBD1 identical over 9 bases. The CDR3 spans 15 residues. The V gene end was trimmed by 3 bases and the J gene end by 1 base; junction bases not matched to a gene: 4. Germline-derived CDR1 and CDR2 are SGHRS and YFSETQ.

Concerning this clone: In the same sample, other DNA sequences code for this CDR3. This chain links TRBV28 with TRBJ1-2; D perhaps matches TRBD1 (6 bases). The CDR3 consists of 13 residues. The V end lost 6 bases, the J end lost 2 bases, and 10 bases lay between the germline ends. Germline CDR1 reads MDHEN; CDR2 reads SYDVKM. The CDR3 bases are TGTGCCAGCAGGACAGGAGGAAACTATGGCTACACCTTC. Encoded protein: CASRTGGNYGYTF.

V gene TRBV27 combines with J gene TRBJ2-7; TRBD2 agrees at 8 bases. V lost 4 bases, J lost 6 bases, and 14 bases stayed unmatched. Germline loops: CDR1 MNHEY, CDR2 SMNVEV (reference sequence). CDR3 length: 16 amino acids. The CDR3 region has the DNA TGTGCCAGCAGTTCACACCCGTGGCGGGGGGCGGGCGAGCAGTACTTC. It is translated as CASSSHPWRGAGEQYF.

The gene calls are TRBV14 and TRBJ1-2; the D is unclear. The CDR3 length is 12 residues. The ends were cut back, 4 bases at V and 3 bases at J, with 6 bases in the middle. CDR1 is SGHDN and CDR2 is FVKESK in the germline V gene. CDR3 region: CASSRLDYGYTF. As DNA, the CDR3 is TGTGCCAGCAGCCGGTTGGACTATGGCTACACCTTC.

J is TRBJ1-1 and V is TRBV5-4; possibly TRBD1 for D (6 bases). Trimming shortened V by 3 bases and J by 1 base, and 13 bases separated the two germline ends. There are 15 residues in the CDR3. Germline V gene data show CDR1 as SGHNT and CDR2 as YYREEE (reference sequence). The DNA for the CDR3 is TGTGCCAGCAGCTCCTTTGGGGGGCCGAACACTGAAGCTTTCTTT. Protein product: CASSSFGGPNTEAFF. The whole variable domain, filled in from reference TRBV5-4 and TRBJ1-1, reads ETGVTQSPTHLIKTRGQQVTLRCSSQSGHNTVSWYQQALGQGPQFIFQYYREEENGRGNFPPRFSGLQFPNYSSELNVNALELDDSALYLCASSSFGGPNTEAFFGQGTRLTVV.

The chain couples TRBV3-1 (or the pseudogene TRBV3-2) to TRBJ1-2; D is uncertain. The length of the CDR3 is 14 residues. The V gene's germline CDR1 is LGHDT and CDR2 YNNKEL (reference sequence). The V end lost 1 base, the J end lost 7 bases, and 13 bases lay between the germline ends. CDR3 bases: TGTGCCAGCAGCCAAGGGCTACCCGTGGGTGGCTACACCTTC. Translation gives CASSQGLPVGGYTF.

The chain is built from TRBV2 and TRBJ1-6, with unresolved D. With 7 bases removed from V and 9 bases from J, the gap between germline ends came to 16 bases. This CDR3 is built from 14 residues. CDR1 and CDR2 (germline): SNHLY, FYNNEI. CDR3 in amino acids: CASIGSLGSSPLHF. The CDR3 DNA is TGTGCCAGCATTGGGAGTCTTGGTTCTTCACCCCTCCACTTT.

V is TRBV3-1 (or the pseudogene TRBV3-2) and J is TRBJ1-1; a weak D match, TRBD1 (6 bases). The V gene's germline CDR1 is LGHDT and CDR2 YNNKEL (reference sequence). V was cut by 4 bases and J by 5 bases, with 14 bases left in between. The CDR3 is made up of 14 amino acids. Here the CDR3 reads CASSLQQGGTEAFF. In DNA form, the CDR3 reads TGTGCCAGCAGCCTACAACAGGGAGGAACTGAAGCTTTCTTT.

The V gene is TRBV18, the J gene TRBJ2-7; 9 bases line up with TRBD1. With 3 bases clipped from V and 5 bases from J, the junction kept 5 bases outside the gene matches. This CDR3 has 14 residues. Germline V gene lookup returns CDR1 KGHSH and CDR2 LQKENI. DNA for the CDR3: TGTGCCAGCTCACCGACCGGGACAGGGAACGAGCAGTACTTC. The encoded protein is CASSPTGTGNEQYF.

This sequence joins TRBV5-1 and TRBJ1-1; D is undetermined. This CDR3 is 15 amino acids long. CDR1 SGHRS and CDR2 YFSETQ come from the germline V gene. Between the trimmed V and J ends, which lost 0 bases and 1 base, there was a span of 10 bases. CDR3 sequence reads: CASSLAEGWNTEAFF. As DNA, the CDR3 is TGCGCCAGCAGCTTGGCCGAGGGTTGGAACACTGAAGCTTTCTTT.

The genes are TRBV5-6 and TRBJ1-2, with 7 bases matching TRBD1. V lost 1 base and J lost 6; bases outside the gene matches: 3. The germline V gene has CDR1 SGHDT and CDR2 YYEEEE. The length of the CDR3 is 13 residues. CDR3 sequence reads: CASSLRQGDGYTF. The CDR3 bases are TGTGCCAGCAGCTTGCGACAGGGAGATGGCTACACCTTC.